The rows below give T cell receptor beta chains drawn from one sample of a study of T cells after posttransplantation cyclophosphamide. The repertoire was sequenced with immunoSEQ multiplex PCR; TCRdb's copy has only in-frame clones and lacks some. This table has about 32,000 clones, over 80% appearing once. The sequenced sample was naive CD4+ T cells sorted from PBMCs. The receptors derive from a woman aged 60-75 years in good health, CMV-negative, and a related stem cell transplant donor. Each CDR3 is given with its conserved first and last residue. The D gene is left open where the match is weak. Some rows mark clone size as missing; the rest say once, few, many or name a class of expanded clone.

CDR3nt: TGTGCCAGCAGCCCCCGCGAGGGACAGGGAAGCAATCAGCCCCAGCATTTT; CDR3aa: CASSPREGQGSNQPQHF; v_gene: TRBV7-8; abundance: once; d_gene: TRBD1; j_gene: TRBJ1-5
CDR3nt: TGCAGCGCCTCAGGGGGACTAGGGTACAATGAGCAGTTCTTC; CDR3aa: CSASGGLGYNEQFF; v_gene: TRBV29-1; abundance: NA; d_gene: NA; j_gene: TRBJ2-1
CDR3nt: TGTGCCAGTAGTATAGGAGGAGGGGCCTACGAGCAGTACTTC; CDR3aa: CASSIGGGAYEQYF; v_gene: TRBV19; abundance: NA; d_gene: NA; j_gene: TRBJ2-7
CDR3nt: TGTGCCAGCAGCTTAAGTCCGGCGGCTACCGATGAAGCTTTCTTT; CDR3aa: CASSLSPAATDEAFF; v_gene: TRBV7-3; abundance: NA; d_gene: NA; j_gene: TRBJ1-1
CDR3nt: TGCGCCAGCAGCTTGGACAGGGTCGGTGGAGCTTTCTTT; CDR3aa: CASSLDRVGGAFF; v_gene: TRBV5-1; abundance: once; d_gene: NA; j_gene: TRBJ1-1
CDR3nt: TGTGCCAGTAGTATAGCAAGAAAGAGGACAGGGGGCACCGGGACTGAAGCTTTCTTT; CDR3aa: CASSIARKRTGGTGTEAFF; v_gene: TRBV19; abundance: NA; d_gene: TRBD1; j_gene: TRBJ1-1
CDR3nt: TGCGCCAGCAGCCAAGAAAACGGGGGTTCCTACAATGAGCAGTTCTTC; CDR3aa: CASSQENGGSYNEQFF; v_gene: TRBV4-3; abundance: NA; d_gene: NA; j_gene: TRBJ2-1
CDR3nt: TGCGCCAGCAGCTTTTTGGACAGGGTGGGAGAGACCCAGTACTTC; CDR3aa: CASSFLDRVGETQYF; v_gene: TRBV5-1; abundance: NA; d_gene: TRBD1; j_gene: TRBJ2-5
CDR3nt: TGTGCCAGCACCTCAATAGCGGGATCAAGCACAGATACGCAGTATTTT; CDR3aa: CASTSIAGSSTDTQYF; v_gene: TRBV27; abundance: NA; d_gene: TRBD2; j_gene: TRBJ2-3
CDR3nt: TGCGCCAGCAGGCGGGCCAGCACAGATACGCAGTATTTT; CDR3aa: CASRRASTDTQYF; v_gene: TRBV10-1; abundance: NA; d_gene: NA; j_gene: TRBJ2-3
CDR3nt: TGTGCCAGCAGACGATCAGGGAGGACTGAAGCTTTCTTT; CDR3aa: CASRRSGRTEAFF; v_gene: TRBV28; abundance: NA; d_gene: NA; j_gene: TRBJ1-1
CDR3nt: TGTGCCAGTAGTATAGCTGATACGCAGTATTTT; CDR3aa: CASSIADTQYF; v_gene: TRBV19; abundance: NA; d_gene: NA; j_gene: TRBJ2-3
CDR3nt: TGCGCCAGCAGCTCAGACAGGTACAATGAGCAGTTCTTC; CDR3aa: CASSSDRYNEQFF; v_gene: TRBV5-1; abundance: NA; d_gene: NA; j_gene: TRBJ2-1
CDR3nt: TGCAGTCCGGGACAGGGGTATGGCTACACCTTC; CDR3aa: CSPGQGYGYTF; v_gene: TRBV20-1; abundance: NA; d_gene: TRBD1; j_gene: TRBJ1-2
CDR3nt: TGTGCCAGCAGCCAATCTAGCGGGAGTTACGAGCAGTACTTC; CDR3aa: CASSQSSGSYEQYF; v_gene: TRBV9; abundance: NA; d_gene: TRBD2; j_gene: TRBJ2-7
CDR3nt: TGCGCCAGCAGCCCCGGACTAGCGCCGGGAGATACGCAGTATTTT; CDR3aa: CASSPGLAPGDTQYF; v_gene: TRBV5-1; abundance: once; d_gene: TRBD2; j_gene: TRBJ2-3
CDR3nt: TGTGCCAGCAGTCCGCTGGAGGGGCGCAACTATGGCTACACCTTC; CDR3aa: CASSPLEGRNYGYTF; v_gene: TRBV27; abundance: NA; d_gene: NA; j_gene: TRBJ1-2
CDR3nt: TGTGCCAGCAGCACAGGGGACAGGGATGAGCAGTTCTTC; CDR3aa: CASSTGDRDEQFF; v_gene: TRBV5-4; abundance: few; d_gene: TRBD1; j_gene: TRBJ2-1
CDR3nt: TGTGCCAGCAGGCGGAGCAATCAGCCCCAGCATTTT; CDR3aa: CASRRSNQPQHF; v_gene: TRBV2; abundance: NA; d_gene: NA; j_gene: TRBJ1-5
CDR3nt: TGTGCCAGCAGCTTCTCCCCGGACAGGGGGGCTGAAGCTTTCTTT; CDR3aa: CASSFSPDRGAEAFF; v_gene: TRBV11-1; abundance: NA; d_gene: TRBD1; j_gene: TRBJ1-1
CDR3nt: TGTGCCAGCTCACCGGGCGGGGGGGGCGACGAGCAGTACTTC; CDR3aa: CASSPGGGGDEQYF; v_gene: TRBV18; abundance: NA; d_gene: TRBD2; j_gene: TRBJ2-7
CDR3nt: TGTGCCAGCAGCCAAGTTGCTCAGCGGGAGAGTGAGCAGTTCTTC; CDR3aa: CASSQVAQRESEQFF; v_gene: TRBV4-2; abundance: NA; d_gene: TRBD2; j_gene: TRBJ2-1
CDR3nt: TGTGCCAGCAGCCCCAGGGGGCCAGGGTATGGCTACACCTTC; CDR3aa: CASSPRGPGYGYTF; v_gene: TRBV7-8; abundance: NA; d_gene: TRBD1; j_gene: TRBJ1-2
CDR3nt: TGTGCCAGCAGCTTCCGGGACAGGGTCTATGGCTACACCTTC; CDR3aa: CASSFRDRVYGYTF; v_gene: TRBV21-1; abundance: NA; d_gene: NA; j_gene: TRBJ1-2
CDR3nt: TGTGCCAGCAGCCCCTCTAGCGGCCCCTACGAGCAGTACTTC; CDR3aa: CASSPSSGPYEQYF; v_gene: TRBV11-2; abundance: NA; d_gene: TRBD2; j_gene: TRBJ2-7
CDR3nt: TGTGCCAGCAGTTCTTTAAACCGAATCGGACAGGGAGTTCCAAGGACCCAGTACTTC; CDR3aa: CASSSLNRIGQGVPRTQYF; v_gene: TRBV27; abundance: once; d_gene: TRBD1; j_gene: TRBJ2-5
CDR3nt: TGTGCCAGTAGTACGGGGCCGGGGAGGGAAATCTCTGGAAACACCATATATTTT; CDR3aa: CASSTGPGREISGNTIYF; v_gene: TRBV19; abundance: NA; d_gene: NA; j_gene: TRBJ1-3
CDR3nt: TGTGCCAGCAGCTCCGACAGGGGTAGGTCACCCCTCCACTTT; CDR3aa: CASSSDRGRSPLHF; v_gene: TRBV7-8; abundance: NA; d_gene: TRBD1; j_gene: TRBJ1-6
CDR3nt: TGTGCCATCAGTGAAACCGGGACAGGGGCCTACAATGAGCAGTTCTTC; CDR3aa: CAISETGTGAYNEQFF; v_gene: TRBV10-3; abundance: NA; d_gene: TRBD1; j_gene: TRBJ2-1
CDR3nt: TGTGCCAGTAGTATCCTTATTTGGGACAGCTTCTATGGCTACACCTTC; CDR3aa: CASSILIWDSFYGYTF; v_gene: TRBV19; abundance: NA; d_gene: TRBD1; j_gene: TRBJ1-2
CDR3nt: TGTGCCAGCAGCTTAGACAGGGGGACCTACGAGCAGTACTTC; CDR3aa: CASSLDRGTYEQYF; v_gene: TRBV7-2; abundance: NA; d_gene: TRBD1; j_gene: TRBJ2-7
CDR3nt: TGTGCCAGTACCTTGAGGGACAGTTGGGGCTACACCTTC; CDR3aa: CASTLRDSWGYTF; v_gene: TRBV19; abundance: once; d_gene: TRBD1; j_gene: TRBJ1-2
CDR3nt: TGCGCCAGCAGCCGGGGACACACCGCGACCACCGGGGAGCTGTTTTTT; CDR3aa: CASSRGHTATTGELFF; v_gene: TRBV4-1; abundance: NA; d_gene: NA; j_gene: TRBJ2-2
CDR3nt: TGCGCCAGCAGTTCGACAGGGTTAAGGACTGATACGCAGTATTTT; CDR3aa: CASSSTGLRTDTQYF; v_gene: TRBV5-1; abundance: NA; d_gene: TRBD1; j_gene: TRBJ2-3
CDR3nt: TGTGCCAGCAGCGGGAGGGACGCCTACGAGCAGTACTTC; CDR3aa: CASSGRDAYEQYF; v_gene: TRBV7-8; abundance: NA; d_gene: TRBD2; j_gene: TRBJ2-7
CDR3nt: TGTGCCAGCAGTTCTCCTCCGGGACAGGGGGAGACCCAGTACTTC; CDR3aa: CASSSPPGQGETQYF; v_gene: TRBV28; abundance: NA; d_gene: TRBD1; j_gene: TRBJ2-5
CDR3nt: TGTGCCAGCAGCCCCATCGAAAAACTGTTTTTT; CDR3aa: CASSPIEKLFF; v_gene: TRBV7-9; abundance: NA; d_gene: NA; j_gene: TRBJ1-4
CDR3nt: TGTGCCAGTAAAACAACGACAGCCAACTATGGCTACACCTTC; CDR3aa: CASKTTTANYGYTF; v_gene: TRBV19; abundance: NA; d_gene: NA; j_gene: TRBJ1-2
CDR3nt: TGTGCCAGCAGCGAGCAGGTCGGCACTGAAGCTTTCTTT; CDR3aa: CASSEQVGTEAFF; v_gene: TRBV11-2; abundance: NA; d_gene: NA; j_gene: TRBJ1-1